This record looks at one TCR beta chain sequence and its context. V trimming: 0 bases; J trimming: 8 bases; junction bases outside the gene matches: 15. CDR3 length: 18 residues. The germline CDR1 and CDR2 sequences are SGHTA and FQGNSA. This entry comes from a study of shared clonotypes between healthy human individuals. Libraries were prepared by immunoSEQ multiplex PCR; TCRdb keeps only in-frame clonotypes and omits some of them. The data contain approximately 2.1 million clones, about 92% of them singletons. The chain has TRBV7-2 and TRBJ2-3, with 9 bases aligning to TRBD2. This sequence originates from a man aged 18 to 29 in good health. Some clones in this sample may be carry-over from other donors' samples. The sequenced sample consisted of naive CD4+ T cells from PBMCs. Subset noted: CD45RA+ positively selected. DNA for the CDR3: TGTGCCAGCAGCTTAGCGGGGGTCGGCGGGAGGGCCCGGGTTACGCAGTATTTT. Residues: CASSLAGVGGRARVTQYF.